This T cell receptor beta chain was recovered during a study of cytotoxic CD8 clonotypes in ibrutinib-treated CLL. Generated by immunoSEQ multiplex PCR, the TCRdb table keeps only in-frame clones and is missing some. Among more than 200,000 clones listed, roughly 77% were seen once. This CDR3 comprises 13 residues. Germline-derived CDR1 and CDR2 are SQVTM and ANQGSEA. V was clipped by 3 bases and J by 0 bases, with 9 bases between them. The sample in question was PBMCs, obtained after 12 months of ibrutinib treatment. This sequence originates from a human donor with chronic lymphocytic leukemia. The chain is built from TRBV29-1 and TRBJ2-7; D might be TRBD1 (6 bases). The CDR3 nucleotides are TGCAGCGTTGACCTACAGGGCTCCTACGAGCAGTACTTC. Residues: CSVDLQGSYEQYF.